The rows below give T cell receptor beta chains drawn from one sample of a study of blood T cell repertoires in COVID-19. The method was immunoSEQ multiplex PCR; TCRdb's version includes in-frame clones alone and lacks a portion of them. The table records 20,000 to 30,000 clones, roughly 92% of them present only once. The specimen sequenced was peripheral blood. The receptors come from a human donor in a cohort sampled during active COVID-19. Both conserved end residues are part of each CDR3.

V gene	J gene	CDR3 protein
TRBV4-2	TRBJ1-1	CASSQEASDTEAFF
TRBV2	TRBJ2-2	CASSEALAGGRGELFF
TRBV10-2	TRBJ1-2	CASSEWGEANYGYTF
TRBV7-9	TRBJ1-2	CASSLGELRGYTF
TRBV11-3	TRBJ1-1	CASSLNPGVTEAFF
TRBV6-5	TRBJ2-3	CASSRLAGGGNTQYF
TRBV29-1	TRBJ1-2	CSVAGGSDGYTF
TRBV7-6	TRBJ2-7	CASSDRTDSYYEQYF
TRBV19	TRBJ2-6	CASSILSGGLTGANVLTF
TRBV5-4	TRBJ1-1	CASSLEGGSGAFF
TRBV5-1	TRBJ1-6	CASSLEQGGSPLHF
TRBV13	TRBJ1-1	CASSPGGGTEAFF
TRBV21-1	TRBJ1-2	CASSKFPEGVRMKNGYTF
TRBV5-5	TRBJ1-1	CASSFLDTHTEAFF
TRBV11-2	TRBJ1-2	CASSLEGHSNYGYTF
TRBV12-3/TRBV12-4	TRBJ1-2	CASTLTGGYGYTF
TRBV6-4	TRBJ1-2	CASSGRGGMHNLLLNYGYTF
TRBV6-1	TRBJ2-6	CASSESGGVATRSGANVLTF
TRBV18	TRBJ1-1	CASSPRGGSAGGHTEAFF
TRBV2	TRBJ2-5	CASKGLAGGVQETQYF
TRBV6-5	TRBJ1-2	CASSYGDSQVTYGYTF
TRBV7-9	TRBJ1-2	CASSTDRGRDGYTF
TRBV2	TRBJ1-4	CASTLDRGYNEKLFF
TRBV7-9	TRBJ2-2	CASSLAYTGELFF